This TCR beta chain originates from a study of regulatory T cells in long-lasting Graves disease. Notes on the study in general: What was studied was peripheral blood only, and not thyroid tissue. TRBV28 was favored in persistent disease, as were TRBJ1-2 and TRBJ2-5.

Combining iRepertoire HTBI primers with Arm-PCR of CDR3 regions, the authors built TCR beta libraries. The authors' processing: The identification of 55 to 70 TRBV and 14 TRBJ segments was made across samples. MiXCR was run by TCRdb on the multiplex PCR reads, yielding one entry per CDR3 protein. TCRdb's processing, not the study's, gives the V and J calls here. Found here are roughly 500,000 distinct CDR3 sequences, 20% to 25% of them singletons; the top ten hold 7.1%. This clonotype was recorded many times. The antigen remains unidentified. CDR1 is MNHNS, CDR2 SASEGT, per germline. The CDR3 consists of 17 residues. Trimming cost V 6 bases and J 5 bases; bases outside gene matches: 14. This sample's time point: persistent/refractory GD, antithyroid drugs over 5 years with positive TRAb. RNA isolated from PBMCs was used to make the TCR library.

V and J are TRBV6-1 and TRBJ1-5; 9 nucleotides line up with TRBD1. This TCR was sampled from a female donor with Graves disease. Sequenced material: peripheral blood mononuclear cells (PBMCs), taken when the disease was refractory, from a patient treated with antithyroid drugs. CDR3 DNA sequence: TGTGCCAGCAGACGACGGCCGGGACAGGGACACGATCAGCCCCAGCATTTT. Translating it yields CASRRRPGQGHDQPQHF.